This T cell receptor (beta chain) was obtained from a study of blood T cell repertoires in COVID-19. At the level of the study: Sites across the United States, Italy and Spain contributed samples from acute and convalescent COVID-19.

This CDR3 is built from 15 residues. Trimming took 4 bases from V and 2 from J; bases not matched to a gene: 7. Germline CDR1 is SEHNR and CDR2 is FQNEAQ (reference sequence). The table came from immunoSEQ multiplex PCR; TCRdb's copy has only in-frame clones and leaves some out. The table has approximately 220,000 clones, 70% to 90% seen once; the top ten hold about 7.2%. Participant-given clinical history determined each cohort assignment. The source material was PBMCs or T cells enriched from blood (not recorded which). The source is a woman between 40 and 50 years old with acute COVID-19. The V call is TRBV7-9, the J call TRBJ2-5, with TRBD1 identical over 7 bases. DNA of the CDR3: TGTGCCAGCAGCTCTACGGACAGGCCTCAAGAGACCCAGTACTTC. Its translation is CASSSTDRPQETQYF.